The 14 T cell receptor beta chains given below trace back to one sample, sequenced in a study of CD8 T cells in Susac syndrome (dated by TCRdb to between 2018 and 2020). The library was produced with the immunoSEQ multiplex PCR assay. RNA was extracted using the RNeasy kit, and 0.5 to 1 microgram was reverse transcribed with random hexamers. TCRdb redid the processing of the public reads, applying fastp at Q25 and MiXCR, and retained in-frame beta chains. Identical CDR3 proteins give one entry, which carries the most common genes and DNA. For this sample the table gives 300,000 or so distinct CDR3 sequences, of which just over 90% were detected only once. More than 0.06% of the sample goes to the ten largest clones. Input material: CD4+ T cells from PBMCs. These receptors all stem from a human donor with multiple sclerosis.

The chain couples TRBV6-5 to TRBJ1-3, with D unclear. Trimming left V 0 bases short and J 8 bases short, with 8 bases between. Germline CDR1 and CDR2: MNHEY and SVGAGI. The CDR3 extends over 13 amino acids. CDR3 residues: CASSYSSKDTIYF. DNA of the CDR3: TGTGCCAGCAGTTACTCTAGCAAAGACACCATATATTTT.

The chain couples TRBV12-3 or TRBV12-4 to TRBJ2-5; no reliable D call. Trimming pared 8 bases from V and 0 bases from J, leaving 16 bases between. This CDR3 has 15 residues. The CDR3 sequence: CASQGRVTYQETQYF. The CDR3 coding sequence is TGTGCCAGCCAAGGACGCGTGACGTACCAAGAGACCCAGTACTTC.

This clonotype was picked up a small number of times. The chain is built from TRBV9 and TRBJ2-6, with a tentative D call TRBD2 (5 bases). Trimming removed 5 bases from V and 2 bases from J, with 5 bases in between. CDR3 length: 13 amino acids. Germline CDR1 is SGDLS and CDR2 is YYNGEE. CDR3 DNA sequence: TGTGCCAGCAGGAGGGCTGGGGCCAACGTCCTGACTTTC. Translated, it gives CASRRAGANVLTF.

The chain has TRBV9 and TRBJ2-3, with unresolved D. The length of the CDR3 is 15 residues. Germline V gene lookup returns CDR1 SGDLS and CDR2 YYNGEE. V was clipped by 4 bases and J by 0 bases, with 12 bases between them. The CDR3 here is CASSSRIGSTDTQYF. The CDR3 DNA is TGTGCCAGCAGCTCCCGAATAGGAAGCACAGATACGCAGTATTTT.

CDR3 sequence (DNA): TGCGCCAGCAGCCAGCGTCCGGGAGAGGAGGAGACCCAGTACTTC. As protein: CASSQRPGEEETQYF. The V call is TRBV5-1, the J call TRBJ2-5; D may be TRBD2 (6 bases). Trimming removed 4 bases at V and 5 bases at J, with 18 bases between. There are 15 residues in the CDR3. Germline loops: CDR1 SGHRS, CDR2 YFSETQ. Combining the CDR3 with reference TRBV5-1 and TRBJ2-5 gives the whole variable domain KAGVTQTPRYLIKTRGQQVTLSCSPISGHRSVSWYQQTPGQGLQFLFEYFSETQRNKGNFPGRFSGRQFSNSRSEMNVSTLELGDSALYLCASSQRPGEEETQYFGPGTRLLVL.

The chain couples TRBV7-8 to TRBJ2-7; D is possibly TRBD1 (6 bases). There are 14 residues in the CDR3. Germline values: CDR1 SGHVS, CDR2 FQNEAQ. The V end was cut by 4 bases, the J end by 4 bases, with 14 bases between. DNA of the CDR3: TGTGCCAGCAGCTCCCGGACAGTGATGTACGAGCAGTACTTC. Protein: CASSSRTVMYEQYF.

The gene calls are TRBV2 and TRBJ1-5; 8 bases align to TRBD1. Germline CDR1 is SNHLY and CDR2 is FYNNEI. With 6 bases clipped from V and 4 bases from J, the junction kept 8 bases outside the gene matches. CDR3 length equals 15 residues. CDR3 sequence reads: CASRVQGVGNQPQHF. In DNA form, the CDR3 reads TGTGCCAGCAGGGTACAGGGGGTGGGAAATCAGCCCCAGCATTTT.

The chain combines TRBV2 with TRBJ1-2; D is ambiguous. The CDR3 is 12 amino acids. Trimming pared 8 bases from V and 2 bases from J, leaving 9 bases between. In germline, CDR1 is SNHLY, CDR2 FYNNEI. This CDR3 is CASGSQNYGYTF. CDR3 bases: TGTGCCAGCGGCTCACAGAACTATGGCTACACCTTC.

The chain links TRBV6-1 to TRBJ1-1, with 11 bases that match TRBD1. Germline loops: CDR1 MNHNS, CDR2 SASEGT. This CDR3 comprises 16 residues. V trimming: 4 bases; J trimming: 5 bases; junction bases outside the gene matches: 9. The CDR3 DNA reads TGTGCCAGCAGTGTCCGGGACAGGGGGTCTAGGACTGAAGCTTTCTTT. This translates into CASSVRDRGSRTEAFF.

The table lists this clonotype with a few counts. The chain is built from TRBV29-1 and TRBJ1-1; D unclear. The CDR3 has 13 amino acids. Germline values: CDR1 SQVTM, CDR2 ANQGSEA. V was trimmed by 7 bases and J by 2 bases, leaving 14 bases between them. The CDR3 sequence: CSAAEGGNTEAFF. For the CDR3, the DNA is TGCAGCGCTGCGGAGGGTGGCAACACTGAAGCTTTCTTT.

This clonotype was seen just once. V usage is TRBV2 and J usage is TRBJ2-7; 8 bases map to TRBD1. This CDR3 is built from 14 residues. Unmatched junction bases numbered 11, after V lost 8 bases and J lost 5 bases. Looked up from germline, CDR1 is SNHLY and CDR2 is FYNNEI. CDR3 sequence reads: CASGGDRFRDEQYF. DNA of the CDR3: TGTGCCAGCGGCGGGGACAGGTTTAGGGACGAGCAGTACTTC.

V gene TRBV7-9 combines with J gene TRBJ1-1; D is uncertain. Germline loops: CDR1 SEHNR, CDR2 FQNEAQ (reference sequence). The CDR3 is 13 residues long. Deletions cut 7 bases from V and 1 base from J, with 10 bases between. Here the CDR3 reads CASKPQANTEAFF. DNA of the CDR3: TGTGCCAGCAAGCCTCAAGCGAACACTGAAGCTTTCTTT.

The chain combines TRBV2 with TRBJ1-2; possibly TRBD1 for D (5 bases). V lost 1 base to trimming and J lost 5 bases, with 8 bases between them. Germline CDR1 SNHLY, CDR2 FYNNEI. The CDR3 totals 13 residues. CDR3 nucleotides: TGTGCCAGCAGTGAAGGACAGCTTTATGGCTACACCTTC. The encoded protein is CASSEGQLYGYTF.

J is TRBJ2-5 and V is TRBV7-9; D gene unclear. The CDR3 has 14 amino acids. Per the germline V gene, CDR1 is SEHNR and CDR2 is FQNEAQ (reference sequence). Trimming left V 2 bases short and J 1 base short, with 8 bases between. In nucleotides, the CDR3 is TGTGCCAGCAGCTTAACTCTAAGCCAAGAGACCCAGTACTTC. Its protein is CASSLTLSQETQYF.